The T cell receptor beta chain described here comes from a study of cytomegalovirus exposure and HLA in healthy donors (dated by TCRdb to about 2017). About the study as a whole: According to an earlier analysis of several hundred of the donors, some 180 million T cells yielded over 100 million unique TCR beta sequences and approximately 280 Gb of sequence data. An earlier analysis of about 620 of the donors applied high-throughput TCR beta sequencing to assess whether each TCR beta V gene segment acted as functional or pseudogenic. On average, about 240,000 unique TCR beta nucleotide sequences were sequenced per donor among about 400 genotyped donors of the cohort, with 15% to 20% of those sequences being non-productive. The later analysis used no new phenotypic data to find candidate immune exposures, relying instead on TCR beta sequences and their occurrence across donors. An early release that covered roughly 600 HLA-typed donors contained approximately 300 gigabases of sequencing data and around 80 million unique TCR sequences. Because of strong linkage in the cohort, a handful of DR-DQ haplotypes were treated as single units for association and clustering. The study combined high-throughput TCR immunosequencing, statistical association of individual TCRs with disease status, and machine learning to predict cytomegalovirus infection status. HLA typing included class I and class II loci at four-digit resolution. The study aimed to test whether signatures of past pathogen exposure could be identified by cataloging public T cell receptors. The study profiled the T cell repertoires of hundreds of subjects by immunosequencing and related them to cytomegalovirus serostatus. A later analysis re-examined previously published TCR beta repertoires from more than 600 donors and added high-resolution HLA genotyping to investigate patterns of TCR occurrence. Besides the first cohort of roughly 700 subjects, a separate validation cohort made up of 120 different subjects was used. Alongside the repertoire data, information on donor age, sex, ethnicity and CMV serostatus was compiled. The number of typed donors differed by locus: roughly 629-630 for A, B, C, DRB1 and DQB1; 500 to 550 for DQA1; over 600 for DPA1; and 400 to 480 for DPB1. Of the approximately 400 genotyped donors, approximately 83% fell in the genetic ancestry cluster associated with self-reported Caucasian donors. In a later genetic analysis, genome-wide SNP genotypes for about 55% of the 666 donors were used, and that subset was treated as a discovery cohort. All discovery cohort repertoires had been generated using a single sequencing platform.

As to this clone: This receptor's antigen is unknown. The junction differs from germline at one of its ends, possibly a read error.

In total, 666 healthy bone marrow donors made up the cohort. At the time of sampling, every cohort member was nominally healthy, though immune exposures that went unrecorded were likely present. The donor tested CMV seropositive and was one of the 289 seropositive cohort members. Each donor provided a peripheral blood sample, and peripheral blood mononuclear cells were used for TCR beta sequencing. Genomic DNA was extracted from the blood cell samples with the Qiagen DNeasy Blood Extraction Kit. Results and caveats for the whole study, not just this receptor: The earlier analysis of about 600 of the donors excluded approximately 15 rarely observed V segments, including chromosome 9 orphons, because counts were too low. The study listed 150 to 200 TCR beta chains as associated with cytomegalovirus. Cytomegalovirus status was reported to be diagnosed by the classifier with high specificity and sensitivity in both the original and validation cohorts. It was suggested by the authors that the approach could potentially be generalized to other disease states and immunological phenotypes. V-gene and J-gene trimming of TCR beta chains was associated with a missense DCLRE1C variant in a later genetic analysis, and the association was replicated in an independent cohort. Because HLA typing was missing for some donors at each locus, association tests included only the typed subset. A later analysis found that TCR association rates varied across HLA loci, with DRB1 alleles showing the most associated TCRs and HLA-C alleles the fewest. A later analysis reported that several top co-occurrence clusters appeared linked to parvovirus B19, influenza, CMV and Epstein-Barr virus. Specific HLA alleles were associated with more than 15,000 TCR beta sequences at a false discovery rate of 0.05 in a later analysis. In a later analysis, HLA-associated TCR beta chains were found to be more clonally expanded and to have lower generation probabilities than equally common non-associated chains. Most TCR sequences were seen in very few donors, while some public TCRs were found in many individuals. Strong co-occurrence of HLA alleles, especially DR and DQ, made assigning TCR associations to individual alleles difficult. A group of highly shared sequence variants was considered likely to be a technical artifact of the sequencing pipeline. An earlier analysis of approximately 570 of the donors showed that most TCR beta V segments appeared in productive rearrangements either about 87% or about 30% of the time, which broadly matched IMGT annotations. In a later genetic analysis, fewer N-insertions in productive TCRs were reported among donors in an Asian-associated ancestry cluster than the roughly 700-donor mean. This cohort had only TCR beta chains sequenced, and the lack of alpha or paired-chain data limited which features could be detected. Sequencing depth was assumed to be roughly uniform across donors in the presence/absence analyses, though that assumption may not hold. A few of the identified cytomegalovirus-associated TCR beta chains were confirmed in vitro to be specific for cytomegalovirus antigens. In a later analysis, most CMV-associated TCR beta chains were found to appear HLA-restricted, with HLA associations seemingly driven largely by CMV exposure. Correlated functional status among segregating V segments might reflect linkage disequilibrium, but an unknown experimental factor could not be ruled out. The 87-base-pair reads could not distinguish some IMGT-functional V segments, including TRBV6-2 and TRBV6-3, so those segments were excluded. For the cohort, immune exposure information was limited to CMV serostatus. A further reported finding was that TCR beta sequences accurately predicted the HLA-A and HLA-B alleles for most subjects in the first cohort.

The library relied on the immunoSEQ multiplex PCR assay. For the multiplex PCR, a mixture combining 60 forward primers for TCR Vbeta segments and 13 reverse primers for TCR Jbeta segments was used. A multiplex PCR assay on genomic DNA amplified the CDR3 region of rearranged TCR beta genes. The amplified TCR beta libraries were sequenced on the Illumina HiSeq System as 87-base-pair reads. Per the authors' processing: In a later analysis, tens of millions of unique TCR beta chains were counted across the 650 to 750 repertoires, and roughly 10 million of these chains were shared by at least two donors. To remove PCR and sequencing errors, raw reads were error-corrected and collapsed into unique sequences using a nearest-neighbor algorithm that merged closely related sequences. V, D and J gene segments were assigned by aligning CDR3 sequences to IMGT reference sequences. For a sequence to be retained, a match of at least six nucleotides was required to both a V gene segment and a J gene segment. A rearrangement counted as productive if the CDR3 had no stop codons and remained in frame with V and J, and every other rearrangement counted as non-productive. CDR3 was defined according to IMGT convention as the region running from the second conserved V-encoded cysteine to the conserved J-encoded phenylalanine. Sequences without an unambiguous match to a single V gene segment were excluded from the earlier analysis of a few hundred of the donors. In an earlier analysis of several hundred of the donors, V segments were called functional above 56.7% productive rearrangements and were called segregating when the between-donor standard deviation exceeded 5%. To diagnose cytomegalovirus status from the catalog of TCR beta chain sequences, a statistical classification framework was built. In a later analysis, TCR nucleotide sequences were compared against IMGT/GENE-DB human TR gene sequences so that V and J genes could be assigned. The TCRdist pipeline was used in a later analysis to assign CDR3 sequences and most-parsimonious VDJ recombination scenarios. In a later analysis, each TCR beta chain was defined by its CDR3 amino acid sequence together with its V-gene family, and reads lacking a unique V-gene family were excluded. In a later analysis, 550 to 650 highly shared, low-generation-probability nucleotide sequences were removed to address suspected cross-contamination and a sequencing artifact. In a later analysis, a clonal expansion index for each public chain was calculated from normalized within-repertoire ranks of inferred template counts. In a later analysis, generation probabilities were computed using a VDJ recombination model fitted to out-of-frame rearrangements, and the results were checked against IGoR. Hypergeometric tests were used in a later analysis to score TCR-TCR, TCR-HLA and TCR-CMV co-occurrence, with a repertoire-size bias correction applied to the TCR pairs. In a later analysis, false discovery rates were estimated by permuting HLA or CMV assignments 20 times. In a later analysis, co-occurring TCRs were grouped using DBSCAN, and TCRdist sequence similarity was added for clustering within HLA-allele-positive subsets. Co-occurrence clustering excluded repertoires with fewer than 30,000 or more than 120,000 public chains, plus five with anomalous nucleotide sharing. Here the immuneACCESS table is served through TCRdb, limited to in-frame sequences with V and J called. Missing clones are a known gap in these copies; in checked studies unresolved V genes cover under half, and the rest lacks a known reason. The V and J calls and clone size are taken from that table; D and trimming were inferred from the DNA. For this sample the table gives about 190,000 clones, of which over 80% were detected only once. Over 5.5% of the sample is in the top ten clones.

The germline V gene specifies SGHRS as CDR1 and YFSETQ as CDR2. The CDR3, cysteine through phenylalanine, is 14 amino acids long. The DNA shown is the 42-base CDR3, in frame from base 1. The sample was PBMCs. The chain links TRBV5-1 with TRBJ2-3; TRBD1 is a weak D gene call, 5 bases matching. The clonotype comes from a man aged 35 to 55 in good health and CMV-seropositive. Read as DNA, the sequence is TGCGTCAGCAGCCTGGAAGGGGCGACAGATACGCAGTATTTT. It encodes CVSSLEGATDTQYF.